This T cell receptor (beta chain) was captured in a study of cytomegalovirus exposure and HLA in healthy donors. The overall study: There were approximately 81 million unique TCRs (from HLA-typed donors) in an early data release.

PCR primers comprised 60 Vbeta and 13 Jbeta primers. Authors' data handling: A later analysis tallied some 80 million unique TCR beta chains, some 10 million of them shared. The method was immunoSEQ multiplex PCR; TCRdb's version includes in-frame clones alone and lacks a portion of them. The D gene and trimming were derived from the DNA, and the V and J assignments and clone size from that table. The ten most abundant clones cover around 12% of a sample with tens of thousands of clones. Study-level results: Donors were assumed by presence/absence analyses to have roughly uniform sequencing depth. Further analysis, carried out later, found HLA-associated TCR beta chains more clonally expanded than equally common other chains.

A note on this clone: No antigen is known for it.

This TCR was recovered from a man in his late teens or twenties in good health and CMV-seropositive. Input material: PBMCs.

This CDR3 reads CASSPGTYQETQYF. In DNA, the CDR3 is TGTGCCAGCAGCCCCGGGACTTACCAAGAGACCCAGTACTTC. The rearrangement joins TRBV11-2 to TRBJ2-5; D is perhaps TRBD2 (6 bases). Trimming cost V 5 bases and J 0 bases, with 10 bases left between them. From germline, CDR1 is SGHAT and CDR2 FQNNGV. The CDR3 is 14 amino acids.